Described below is a single T cell receptor (beta chain) sequence and its context. This clone was observed a handful of times. No antigen is known for it. Per-nucleotide qualities are absent, and no much larger clonotype sits a single base away. Deep TCRbeta sequencing was performed with the immunoSEQ platform. Under the source paper's analysis protocol: Only productive rearrangements were exported from the immunoSEQ Analyzer for downstream analysis. A two-sided binomial test at Bonferroni-corrected P below 0.01 was used to call clones with significant expansion or contraction between timepoints. Bulk TCRbeta clonotypes were assigned T cell phenotypes by matching to single-cell RNA+TCR-seq clones sharing the same TCRbeta sequence. Clone enrichment in tumor was calculated as tumor frequency divided by PBMC frequency from bulk TCR sequencing. GLIPH was used to group TCRs into specificity groups, clusters of distinct TCRs likely recognizing common antigens via shared CDR3 motifs. The table was pulled from immuneACCESS by TCRdb, which kept in-frame rearrangements only. Such tables lose some clones; where checked, under half of the loss comes from unresolved V genes, and the rest has no known cause. V, J and clone size are taken as reported in that table, and D and trimming were inferred from the DNA itself. This sample is represented by 12,000 or so clones; 63% of them were singletons. The ten top clones hold under 20% of the sample.

Reading the label with the study, this specimen's time point is: before anti-PD-1 therapy. The tumor biopsies were site-matched, meaning the biopsies were taken from the same primary tumor before and after PD-1 blockade. For bulk TCRbeta sequencing, genomic DNA was extracted from tumor biopsies or peripheral blood, and input amounts ranged from about 600 ng to 6,004 ng. To increase sensitivity for rare clonotypes compared with single-cell TCR sequencing, remaining biopsy material was subjected to bulk TCRbeta sequencing. Every patient was a poor candidate for surgical resection and had histologically proven advanced or metastatic basal or squamous cell carcinoma. The basal cell carcinoma cohort was made up of roughly 10 patients, and bulk tumor TCR sequencing was performed for seven or eight of these patients. Fresh biopsies were taken from the primary tumor site, and part of the biopsy material was kept in RNAlater for exome and bulk TCR sequencing.

The sample comes from a study of T cells in tumors after PD-1 blockade (dated by TCRdb to between 2018 and 2021). Regarding the complete study: Patients with prior checkpoint blockade, systemic immunosuppressant use, or recent radiotherapy or other anti-cancer therapy within 4 weeks were excluded. Treatment consisted of either cemiplimab 350 mg every 2 weeks or pembrolizumab 200 mg every 3 weeks. Some patients also continued taking vismodegib 150 mg daily during anti-PD-1 treatment. On average, tumor samples yielded 26,000 or so TCR templates (range roughly 500-99,264) and approximately 6,000 unique clonotypes, about 20-fold deeper than single-cell TCR sequencing. The study performed paired single-cell RNA and TCR sequencing on site-matched tumors from BCC or SCC patients before and after anti-PD-1 therapy. RECIST version 1.1 was used to assess clinical response.

Paper-wide results and their limitations: Most exhausted CD8+ clones that expanded after therapy were novel clonotypes not detected before treatment, suggesting clonal replacement instead of reinvigoration of pre-existing clones. The source of novel T cell clones was not identified, and lymphoid organs or rare unexpanded clones within the tumor or the tumor periphery could be included among the possible sources. Approximately 44% of the TCR clonotypes from tumors also showed up in blood, and some novel exhausted tumor clones were present in pre-treatment blood, which suggests peripheral recruitment. Comparisons between pre- and post-treatment samples were the only ones where clonal replacement appeared, with none seen between two pre-treatment samples, a pattern that argues against artifacts from biopsy timing or location.

The CDR3 goes from the cysteine to the phenylalanine over 11 residues. The only DNA kept is the CDR3, 33 bases in frame from the first base. Trimming costs V 8 bases and J 1 base, and their ends lie 5 bases apart. From the germline V gene, CDR1 is SNHLY and CDR2 is FYNNEI. This sequence was found in a human donor with basal cell carcinoma. The chain couples TRBV2 to TRBJ1-1; no D gene call is confident. The sequenced sample was tumor tissue, obtained before anti-PD-1 treatment. The DNA reads as follows: TGTGCCAGCGGGTCGAACACTGAAGCTTTCTTT. Translated, it gives CASGSNTEAFF.